Listed here are 28 T cell receptor beta chains from one sample, sequenced in a study of T-cell reconstitution after alpha-beta-depleted transplantation in children. Construction of the TCRbeta library involved unique molecular identifiers. TCRdb re-called the PCR reads through MiXCR, storing one row per CDR3 protein. The profile covers under 750,000 distinct CDR3 sequences, with roughly 23% appearing a single time and around an eighth taken by the ten largest. The material was PBMCs, mostly from graft donor cells, obtained 360 days after TCRalphabeta/CD19-depleted stem cell transplant. Receptors were obtained from a boy under three years old who had a stem cell transplant for acute myeloid leukemia, so the T cells may come from the graft donor.

This clonotype appeared a few times. The chain uses TRBV20-1 and TRBJ2-7; 7 positions agree with TRBD1. Germline CDR1 and CDR2: DFQATT and SNEGSKA (reference sequence). The junction had 8 bases not matched to a gene; V was cut back by 5 bases and J by 4 bases. The length of the CDR3 is 13 residues. The DNA for the CDR3 is TGCAGTGCTTCGCCGGGACAGCCTTACGAGCAGTACGTC. This codes for CSASPGQPYEQYV.

This clonotype was seen only a few times. This sequence joins TRBV15 and TRBJ2-1, with no clear D. The germline gives CDR1 LNHNV, CDR2 YYDKDF (reference sequence). V was clipped by 0 bases and J by 4 bases, with 4 bases between them. The CDR3 is 13 residues long. CDR3 in DNA: TGTGCCACCAGCAGAGATAAGTACAATGAGCAGTTCTTC. It translates to CATSRDKYNEQFF.

The chain joins TRBV7-2 to TRBJ1-2, with D uncertain. V dropped 4 bases and J dropped 4 bases, with 19 bases sitting between them. Germline V gene sequence: CDR1 SGHTA, CDR2 FQGNSA. CDR3 length: 16 residues. Here the CDR3 DNA reads TGTGCCAGCAGCTCCGTAAGGAGGTTATCGGTCTATGGCTACACCTTC. It encodes CASSSVRRLSVYGYTF.

The chain employs TRBV10-3 and TRBJ2-7, with D perhaps TRBD1 (6 bases). V lost 2 bases and J lost 1, with 15 bases in between. CDR3 length: 16 amino acids. Germline V CDR1 and CDR2: ENHRY, SYGVKD. This CDR3 is CAISEAGEFPSYEQYF. DNA of the CDR3: TGTGCCATCAGTGAGGCAGGGGAGTTCCCTTCCTACGAGCAGTACTTC.

This clonotype appeared many times. The chain uses TRBV27 and TRBJ2-3, with 10 positions matching TRBD1. This CDR3 is built from 13 residues. Germline V gene sequence: CDR1 MNHEY, CDR2 SMNVEV (reference sequence). V shed 6 bases, J shed 7 bases, and the junction held 4 bases outside the gene matches. The CDR3 loop reads CASSRDRGNTQYF. The CDR3 coding sequence is TGTGCCAGCAGCCGGGACAGGGGAAATACGCAGTATTTT.

This clonotype turned up a few times. This sequence joins TRBV6-5 and TRBJ2-5; tentatively, D is TRBD2 (7 bases). With 5 bases removed from V and 5 bases from J, the gap between germline ends came to 18 bases. Germline CDR1 MNHEY, CDR2 SVGAGI. The CDR3 sequence is 15 residues long. The CDR3 nucleotides are TGTGCCAGCAGTCACCCTGGGAGGGGGATGGAGACCCAGTACTTC. As protein: CASSHPGRGMETQYF.

The CDR3 loop reads CSARDESDQETQYF. The CDR3 DNA reads as TGCAGTGCTAGAGATGAATCCGACCAAGAGACCCAGTACTTC. The chain combines TRBV20-1 with TRBJ2-5; D gene ambiguous. This CDR3 is built from 14 residues. Per the germline V gene, CDR1 is DFQATT and CDR2 is SNEGSKA (reference sequence). V lost 0 bases to trimming and J lost 0 bases, with 8 bases between them.

This clonotype was observed at least ten times. The rearrangement links TRBV20-1 to TRBJ2-5; D is undetermined. The CDR3 totals 15 residues. CDR1 and CDR2 from the germline V gene are DFQATT and SNEGSKA (reference sequence). Trimming pared 2 bases from V and 5 bases from J, leaving 18 bases between. The CDR3 DNA reads as TGCAGTGCTAGAAAAGCAGCGAAGGTACTGGAGACCCAGTACTTC. This translates into CSARKAAKVLETQYF.

The CDR3 here is CASRQGYGSDTGELFF. DNA of the CDR3: TGTGCCAGCAGACAGGGGTACGGGTCCGACACCGGGGAGCTGTTTTTT. V is TRBV12-3 or TRBV12-4 and J is TRBJ2-2, with 7 bases fitting TRBD1. V dropped 6 bases and J dropped 3; count of bases not matched to a gene: 10. The CDR3 has 16 amino acids.

The J gene is TRBJ2-7, the V gene TRBV7-9; a possible D gene is TRBD1 (5 bases). Trimming shortened V by 0 bases and J by 4 bases, and 16 bases separated the two germline ends. Germline CDR1 SEHNR, CDR2 FQNEAQ (reference sequence). The CDR3 runs 16 residues. The chain's CDR3 is CASSLAAAGYLYEQYF. CDR3 DNA: TGTGCCAGCAGCTTAGCGGCGGCAGGGTATCTGTACGAGCAGTACTTC.

The table lists this clonotype with a few counts. The chain combines TRBV20-1 with TRBJ1-1; D is unresolved. CDR1 and CDR2 (germline): DFQATT, SNEGSKA (reference sequence). The CDR3 consists of 15 residues. Trimming shortened V by 0 bases and J by 0 bases, and 11 bases separated the two germline ends. The CDR3 region has the DNA TGCAGTGCTAGAGATGGACGCCGGATGAACACTGAAGCTTTCTTT. Protein: CSARDGRRMNTEAFF.

This clonotype was found a few times. The V and J genes are TRBV9 and TRBJ2-1; 7 bases map to TRBD2. The CDR3 is 16 amino acids. Germline V gives CDR1 SGDLS, CDR2 YYNGEE. With V trimmed by 0 bases and J by 3 bases, 6 bases remained unmatched. CDR3 DNA sequence: TGTGCCAGCAGCGTAGATTGGCGGGGGTACTACAATGAGCAGTTCTTC. It yields the protein CASSVDWRGYYNEQFF.

This clonotype was detected ten times or more. The chain uses TRBV6-1 and TRBJ2-3; D not resolved. V was pared by 2 bases and J by 2 bases, with 8 bases between. The CDR3 sequence is 14 residues long. CDR1 MNHNS and CDR2 SASEGT come from the germline V gene. CDR3 sequence (DNA): TGTGCCAGCAGTGAACAGATAAACACAGATACGCAGTATTTT. It codes for CASSEQINTDTQYF.

V is TRBV28 and J is TRBJ1-1, with D uncertain. Trimming removed 5 bases from V and 1 base from J, with 14 bases in between. The germline V gene has CDR1 MDHEN and CDR2 SYDVKM. There are 15 residues in the CDR3. Here the CDR3 reads CASSLYRAANTEAFF. CDR3 in DNA: TGTGCCAGCAGTCTATACCGGGCGGCGAACACTGAAGCTTTCTTT.

This chain joins TRBV5-5 and TRBJ2-7; 11 bases match TRBD2. CDR3 size: 16 residues. Trimming at V came to 0 bases and at J to 2 bases, leaving 4 bases not matched to a gene. Germline V gene lookup returns CDR1 SGHKS and CDR2 YYEKEE (reference sequence). CDR3 loop: CASSLAYSGGAYEQYF. The CDR3 DNA is TGTGCCAGCAGCTTGGCCTATAGCGGGGGGGCCTACGAGCAGTACTTC.

J is TRBJ1-2 and V is TRBV5-1; D gene unclear. In germline, CDR1 is SGHRS, CDR2 YFSETQ. The V gene lost 0 bases and the J gene lost 3 bases, with 9 bases spanning the gap. The CDR3 runs 14 residues. In DNA, the CDR3 is TGCGCCAGCAGCTTGGCCTGGGCAGACTATGGCTACACCTTC. Translated, it gives CASSLAWADYGYTF.

The rearrangement uses TRBV24-1 and TRBJ2-1; 8 bases line up with TRBD1. The CDR3 sequence is 19 residues long. From germline, CDR1 is KGHDR and CDR2 SFDVKD. The V and J ends lost 4 bases and 6 bases, in that order; junction bases with no gene match: 19. The CDR3 coding sequence is TGTGCCACCAGTGACACGACAGGGGAAAGCCCGGACACCATCAATGAGCAGTTCTTC. It translates to CATSDTTGESPDTINEQFF.

The rearrangement joins TRBV10-3 to TRBJ1-1, with D perhaps matching TRBD1 (5 bases). The CDR3 spans 16 residues. The V end was cut by 2 bases, the J end by 0 bases, with 13 bases between. Germline loops: CDR1 ENHRY, CDR2 SYGVKD. CDR3 sequence reads: CAISERDGGMNTEAFF. CDR3 DNA sequence: TGTGCCATCAGTGAGAGGGATGGGGGGATGAACACTGAAGCTTTCTTT.

This clonotype was detected a few times. The chain uses TRBV20-1 and TRBJ2-3; possible D gene TRBD1, 5 bases. CDR1 is DFQATT and CDR2 is SNEGSKA in the germline V gene (reference sequence). The CDR3 runs to 14 residues. V was pared by 3 bases and J by 6 bases, with 16 bases between. In DNA, the CDR3 is TGCAGTGCTAGGGATACTAAGGGGCGGGATACGCAGTATTTT. As protein: CSARDTKGRDTQYF.

The chain uses TRBV28 and TRBJ2-7; D is undetermined. In germline, CDR1 is MDHEN, CDR2 SYDVKM. This CDR3 is 14 amino acids long. Trimming took off 5 bases at V and 3 bases at J, with 14 bases between the two ends. The CDR3 bases are TGTGCCAGCAGTCCAACCGAACAGCACTACGAGCAGTACGTC. Translation gives CASSPTEQHYEQYV.

V gene TRBV12-1 combines with J gene TRBJ1-5. TRBV12-1 is given as a pseudogene. This CDR3 region has 15 residues. The CDR3: CASTFQGGSNQPQHF. The CDR3 nucleotides read TGTGCCAGCACTTTCCAGGGAGGTAGCAATCAGCCCCAGCATTTT.

This clonotype was detected ten times or more. This chain uses TRBV20-1 with TRBJ2-6; TRBD1 or TRBD2 may be the D gene (5 bases each). V gave up 1 base and J gave up 0 bases, with 16 bases separating them. CDR1 and CDR2 from the germline V gene are DFQATT and SNEGSKA (reference sequence). The CDR3 consists of 18 residues. The CDR3 loop is CSARVSRGESSGANVLTF. As DNA, the CDR3 is TGCAGTGCTAGAGTCTCGAGGGGAGAAAGCTCTGGGGCCAACGTCCTGACTTTC.

Remarks on this clonotype: This sequence may be a read error, since a much larger clone differs from it by one base. The rearrangement links TRBV20-1 to TRBJ2-1; a weak D match, TRBD2 (6 bases). The V gene's germline CDR1 is DFQATT and CDR2 SNEGSKA (reference sequence). This CDR3 is built from 18 residues. The DNA of the CDR3 is TGCTGTGCTAGAGAAGGGAAGGCTCTAGCGCCTTCCTACAATGAGCAGTTCTTC. Translation gives CCAREGKALAPSYNEQFF.

This clonotype was seen ten or more times. The genes are TRBV24-1 and TRBJ2-5; 8 bases map to TRBD2. V shed 4 bases, J shed 2 bases, and the junction held 2 bases outside the gene matches. CDR1 and CDR2 (germline): KGHDR, SFDVKD. This CDR3 has 14 residues. This CDR3 is CATSETGGQETQYF. The CDR3 nucleotides read TGTGCCACCAGTGAGACGGGGGGGCAAGAGACCCAGTACTTC.

This clonotype has just a few counts. J is TRBJ2-3 and V is TRBV15; tentatively, D is TRBD1 (5 bases). V was cut by 1 base and J by 0 bases, with 11 bases left in between. The CDR3 contains 16 residues. Germline V gene lookup returns CDR1 LNHNV and CDR2 YYDKDF (reference sequence). The CDR3 reads CATSRVRQPSTDTQYF. CDR3 sequence (DNA): TGTGCCACCAGCAGAGTCAGACAGCCGAGCACAGATACGCAGTATTTT.

The chain has TRBV5-6 and TRBJ1-2; no definite D call. Germline V CDR1 and CDR2: SGHDT, YYEEEE. This CDR3 has 16 amino acids. The V and J ends lost 2 bases and 2 bases respectively, with 16 bases between them. In DNA, the CDR3 is TGTGCCAGCAGCTTTGGAAGTCGAACAAACAACTATGGCTACACCTTC. It specifies CASSFGSRTNNYGYTF.

This clonotype occurred many times. This chain connects TRBV29-1 to TRBJ2-1; 7 nucleotides line up with TRBD2. This CDR3 contains 14 residues. V dropped 3 bases and J dropped 7; count of bases not matched to a gene: 9. Germline lookup yields CDR1 SQVTM and CDR2 ANQGSEA. CDR3 bases: TGCAGCGTTGACACCAGCGGGACTCGAAATGAGCAGTTCTTC. Residues: CSVDTSGTRNEQFF.

The chain employs TRBV20-1 and TRBJ1-5, with 11 bases identical to TRBD1. In germline, CDR1 is DFQATT, CDR2 SNEGSKA (reference sequence). This CDR3 has 15 residues. V shed 2 bases and J 1 base; nucleotides not matched to a gene: 1. CDR3 DNA sequence: TGCAGTGCTAGACGGGACAGGGGGAGCAATCAGCCCCAGCATTTT. Translation: CSARRDRGSNQPQHF.